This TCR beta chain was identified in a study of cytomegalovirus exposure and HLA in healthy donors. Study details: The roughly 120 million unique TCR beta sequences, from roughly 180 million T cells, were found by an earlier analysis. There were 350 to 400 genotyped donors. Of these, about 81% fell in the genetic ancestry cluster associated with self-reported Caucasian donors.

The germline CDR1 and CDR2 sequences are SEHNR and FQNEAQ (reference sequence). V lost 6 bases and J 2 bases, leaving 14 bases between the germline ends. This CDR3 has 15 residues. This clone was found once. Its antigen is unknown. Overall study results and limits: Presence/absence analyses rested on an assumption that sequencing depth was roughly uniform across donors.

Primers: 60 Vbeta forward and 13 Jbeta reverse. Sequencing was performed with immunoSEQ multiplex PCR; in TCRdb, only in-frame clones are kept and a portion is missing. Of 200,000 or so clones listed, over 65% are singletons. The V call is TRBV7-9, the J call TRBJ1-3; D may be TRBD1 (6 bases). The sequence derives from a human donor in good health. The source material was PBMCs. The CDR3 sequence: CASRPTGTPGNTIYF. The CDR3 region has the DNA TGTGCCAGCAGACCGACCGGGACACCTGGAAACACCATATATTTT.